Listed here are 25 T cell receptor beta chains from one sample, sequenced in a study of kidney transplant recipient with SARS-CoV-2 infection. TCRdb reanalysed the reads using MiXCR and keeps one entry per CDR3 protein. The sample gives roughly 230,000 distinct CDR3 sequences, around 28% of which show up once; about 7% is in the top ten. The sequenced sample was a blood sample, obtained at baseline and around day 120 from a kidney transplant recipient. The source of these receptors is a male patient aged 25 to 39 who had COVID-19 and was a kidney transplant recipient. Some of the T cells might come from the graft donor.

This clonotype was detected ten times or more. J is TRBJ2-1 and V is TRBV19, with D tentatively TRBD2 (5 bases). Germline V gives CDR1 LNHDA, CDR2 SQIVND (reference sequence). V lost 1 base and J 14 bases, leaving 15 bases between the germline ends. The CDR3 has 13 amino acids. CDR3 sequence: CASSIGRLLPEFF. The CDR3 nucleotides read TGTGCCAGTAGTATAGGGAGGCTACTCCCTGAGTTCTTC.

The table lists this clonotype with many counts. The CDR3 coding sequence is TGTGCCAGCAGCGTAGGCAGGGAACACTCCTACGAGCAGTACTTC. Amino acid sequence: CASSVGREHSYEQYF. V is TRBV9 and J is TRBJ2-7, with D tentatively TRBD1 (5 bases). This CDR3 spans 15 amino acids. Deletions cut 0 bases from V and 0 bases from J, with 10 bases between. Germline V gives CDR1 SGDLS, CDR2 YYNGEE.

Only one count was recorded for this clonotype. A much more abundant neighbour one base away suggests this may be a read error. This rearrangement joins TRBV3-1 to TRBJ2-5; D unresolved. This CDR3 is 17 amino acids long. Germline loops: CDR1 LGHDT, CDR2 YNNKEL (reference sequence). V was shortened by 3 bases and J by 5 bases, with 22 bases between the two germline ends. The CDR3, as DNA: TGTGCCAGCAGCCATTGGATTCCCATTCCTTTCTCTGAGACCCAGTACTTC. It codes for CASSHWIPIPFSETQYF.

This clonotype occurred many times. The J gene is TRBJ2-5, the V gene TRBV3-1; D remains ambiguous. The CDR3 is 17 residues long. V lost 5 bases, J lost 5 bases, and 24 bases lay in between. Germline values: CDR1 LGHDT, CDR2 YNNKEL (reference sequence). The CDR3 coding sequence is TGTGCCAGCAGCGCTATAGATCCCATTTCTTTCTCTGAGACCCAGTACTTC. It yields the protein CASSAIDPISFSETQYF.

As concerns this clonotype: A much larger clone differs by one base, so this may be a read error. This chain joins TRBV4-2 and TRBJ2-1, with 11 bases fitting TRBD2. After removal of 4 bases from V and 5 bases from J, the junction contained 10 bases not matched to a gene. Germline assignment: CDR1 LGHNA and CDR2 YNFKEQ. The CDR3 loop spans 17 amino acids. CDR3 protein: CASSRKTSGVPHNEQFF. CDR3 coding DNA: TGTGCCAGCAGCCGAAAGACTAGCGGGGTCCCCCACAATGAGCAGTTCTTC.

Concerning this clonotype: One end of the junction is discordant with germline, which a read error may explain. The rearrangement links TRBV14 to TRBJ1-1; unclear D gene. This CDR3 has 16 amino acids. CDR1 is SGHDN and CDR2 is FVKESK in the germline V gene. This CDR3 reads CASIQNPGGMNTEAFF. DNA for the CDR3: TGTGCCAGCATCCAAAACCCGGGAGGCATGAACACTGAAGCTTTCTTT.

The sample holds many counts of this clonotype. J is TRBJ1-1 and V is TRBV2; D perhaps matches TRBD1 (6 bases). CDR1 and CDR2 from the germline V gene are SNHLY and FYNNEI. The germline V and J ends were trimmed by 7 bases and 0 bases, with 15 bases remaining between them. The CDR3 loop spans 15 amino acids. The CDR3 DNA reads as TGTGCCAGCATCCCAGACAGGACCTTGAACACTGAAGCTTTCTTT. Protein: CASIPDRTLNTEAFF.

On this clonotype itself: This may arise from a read error, as a much more abundant clone is one base away. This chain connects TRBV28 to TRBJ2-5; D is uncertain. The end of the DNA fits TRBJ2-7 better, so the J call may be wrong. This CDR3 has 15 residues. From germline, CDR1 is MDHEN and CDR2 SYDVKM. CDR3 protein: CASSLPLGKTYEQYF. The CDR3 DNA sequence: TGTGCCAGCAGTTTGCCTTTGGGGAAAACCTACGAGCAGTACTTC.

As to this clonotype: This may be a read error, as it is one base from a much larger clone. The chain links TRBV18 to TRBJ1-2, with D possibly being TRBD1 (6 bases). Germline V gives CDR1 KGHSH, CDR2 LQKENI. This CDR3 has 13 residues. CDR3 residues: CANSQGSSYGYTF. The CDR3 nucleotides read TGTGCCAACTCACAGGGCAGCTCCTATGGCTACACCTTC.

This clonotype was observed at least ten times. The J gene is TRBJ2-5, the V gene TRBV6-6; TRBD2 is a possible D gene (5 bases). V was pared by 5 bases and J by 4 bases, with 14 bases between. The germline CDR1 and CDR2 sequences are MNHNY and SVGAGI (reference sequence). The CDR3 loop spans 14 amino acids. The CDR3 bases are TGTGCCAGCAGTAAAAAAGGACTGGGAGAGACCCAGTACTTC. The encoded protein is CASSKKGLGETQYF.

A note on this clonotype: This sequence may be a read error, since a much larger clone differs from it by one base. The chain carries TRBV16 and TRBJ1-2; D remains unclear. Deletions cut 5 bases from V and 4 bases from J, with 23 bases between. Germline CDR1 KGHSY, CDR2 FQNENV. CDR3 length: 17 amino acids. The DNA of the CDR3 is TGTGCCAGCAGCAACTACGTGGTCGTTAGAAAGACCTATGGCTACACCTTC. Translation gives CASSNYVVVRKTYGYTF.

This clonotype was detected ten times or more. The CDR3 sequence: CSGGVLNYNEQFF. The CDR3 DNA reads as TGCAGCGGAGGGGTATTGAACTACAATGAGCAGTTCTTC. The rearrangement links TRBV29-1 to TRBJ2-1, with D perhaps assigned TRBD1 or TRBD2 (5 bases each). V gave up 7 bases and J gave up 3 bases, with 13 bases separating them. The CDR3 spans 13 residues. The germline V gene has CDR1 SQVTM and CDR2 ANQGSEA.

The sample holds one count of this clonotype. This may be a read error: a much more frequent sequence differs by one nucleotide. The genes are TRBV6-5 and TRBJ2-1; TRBD2 is a possible D gene (6 bases). The CDR3 has 16 residues. The germline V gene has CDR1 MNHEY and CDR2 SVGAGI. This CDR3 reads CTSSNQDGGPYNEQFF. The CDR3 DNA follows: TGTACCAGCAGTAACCAAGACGGGGGACCCTACAATGAGCAGTTCTTC.

V and J are TRBV27 and TRBJ2-2; D may be TRBD2 (6 bases). Trimming cost V 2 bases and J 3 bases, with 19 bases left between them. This CDR3 contains 18 residues. The V gene's germline CDR1 is MNHEY and CDR2 SMNVEV (reference sequence). The CDR3 sequence: CASSLALTRLVYTGELFF. CDR3 bases: TGTGCCAGCAGTTTAGCCTTAACCCGACTAGTTTACACCGGGGAGCTGTTTTTT.

Concerning this clonotype itself: This may come from a read error, since a much larger clone is one base off. The missing conserved phenylalanine or tryptophan at the end of this CDR3 makes a read error likely. The rearrangement uses TRBV10-2 and TRBJ2-7; no firm D call. The CDR3 consists of 12 residues. The V gene's germline CDR1 is WSHSY and CDR2 SAAADI. CDR3 bases: TGTGCCATCAGTACGGGCTCCTACGAGCAGTACCTC. Amino acid sequence: CAISTGSYEQYL.

Ten or more counts support this clonotype. CDR3 protein: CASSVSRVVRKTYGYTF. CDR3 nucleotides: TGTGCCAGCAGCGTGAGCCGGGTCGTTAGAAAGACCTATGGCTACACCTTC. The chain links TRBV16 to TRBJ1-2; D unclear. Looked up from germline, CDR1 is KGHSY and CDR2 is FQNENV. V was trimmed by 5 bases and J by 4 bases, leaving 23 bases between them. The CDR3 is 17 amino acids.

The table lists this clonotype with a count of one. A read error is possible here, since a much larger clone lies one base away. This chain joins TRBV7-3 and TRBJ2-7, with TRBD1 as a possible D gene (6 bases). Germline V gives CDR1 SGHTA, CDR2 FQGTGA. This CDR3 has 13 residues. The chain's CDR3 is CASSLQTGNEQLF. DNA of the CDR3: TGTGCCAGCAGCTTACAGACAGGCAATGAGCAGCTCTTC.

This clonotype was seen only a few times. Given a far larger clone just one base away, this is likely a sequencing read error. The V call is TRBV6-5, the J call TRBJ2-4, with D hard to call. The CDR3 runs 17 residues. Per germline, CDR1 MNHEY and CDR2 SVGAGI. CDR3 nucleotides: TGTGCCAGCAGTTACCAGAGGTCCCCCCTCTATTCTCGCGGCCACACCTTC. Residues: CASSYQRSPLYSRGHTF.

This clonotype was recorded many times. V gene TRBV7-8 combines with J gene TRBJ2-2; possibly TRBD1 for D (5 bases). Germline V gene lookup returns CDR1 SGHVS and CDR2 FQNEAQ. Trimming cost V 4 bases and J 6 bases, with 15 bases left between them. The CDR3 sequence is 15 residues long. CDR3 in amino acids: CASSSRVESAGELFF. In DNA, the CDR3 is TGTGCCAGCAGCTCCAGGGTCGAGTCGGCCGGGGAGCTGTTTTTT.

Points on this clonotype: A much larger clone differs by one base, so this may be a read error. The V call is TRBV12-3 or TRBV12-4, the J call TRBJ1-2, with D maybe TRBD1 (5 bases). V was trimmed by 6 bases and J by 4 bases, leaving 18 bases between them. This CDR3 has 15 residues. CDR3 in DNA: TGTGCCAGCAGGAGACAGAGCAATCCGGGCTATGGCTACACCTTC. It is translated as CASRRQSNPGYGYTF.

Only a few counts were recorded for this clonotype. This chain joins TRBV11-2 and TRBJ2-1; 7 positions match TRBD2. The CDR3 sequence is 13 residues long. CDR1 and CDR2 from the germline V gene are SGHAT and FQNNGV. V was clipped by 0 bases and J by 11 bases; unmatched bases: 4. The CDR3 region is CASSLDERGKQFF. CDR3 DNA: TGTGCCAGCAGCTTAGATGAGCGGGGTAAGCAGTTCTTC.

About this clonotype itself: This could be a read error, since a much larger clone is one nucleotide away. J is TRBJ1-2 and V is TRBV9; D ambiguous. The CDR3 sequence is 16 residues long. CDR1 SGDLS and CDR2 YYNGEE come from the germline V gene. Trimming left V 5 bases short and J 4 bases short, with 21 bases between. The CDR3 loop is CASRKSCSRKTYGYTF. The CDR3 nucleotides read TGTGCCAGCAGGAAATCGTGCTCAAGAAAGACCTATGGCTACACCTTC. Combining the CDR3 with reference TRBV9 and TRBJ1-2 gives the whole variable domain DSGVTQTPKHLITATGQRVTLRCSPRSGDLSVYWYQQSLDQGLQFLIQYYNGEERAKGNILERFSAQQFPDLHSELNLSSLELGDSALYFCASRKSCSRKTYGYTFGSGTRLTVV.

On this clonotype itself: Sequence at one end of the junction differs from germline and may be a read error. CDR3 nucleotides: TGTGCCGGCAGCCGGGGGGCTAGCGGGGGGCTCACAGATACGCAGTATTTT. Its protein product is CAGSRGASGGLTDTQYF. The chain has TRBV7-2 and TRBJ2-3; the match to TRBD2 covers 11 bases. This CDR3 contains 17 residues. Germline CDR1 SGHTA, CDR2 FQGNSA.

This clonotype occurred many times. This chain joins TRBV6-4 and TRBJ1-2; the D is unclear. The CDR3 runs 17 residues. Germline V gene lookup returns CDR1 MRHNA and CDR2 SNTAGT. Between the trimmed V and J ends, which lost 5 bases and 4 bases, there was a span of 23 bases. The CDR3 nucleotides are TGTGCCAGCAGTTTGCTTCGCTCACACGGAAAGACCTATGGCTACACCTTC. Its protein is CASSLLRSHGKTYGYTF.

Comments on this clonotype: At one end the junction does not follow the germline gene, possibly because of a read error. The chain has TRBV9 and TRBJ2-7, with D unclear. The CDR3 is 13 residues long. Germline loops: CDR1 SGDLS, CDR2 YYNGEE. In DNA form, the CDR3 reads TGTGCCAGCAGCGTGGCCCCTGGCTACGGGCAGTACTTC. As protein: CASSVAPGYGQYF.